This TCR beta chain was documented in a study of radiation and T cells in renal cell carcinoma (dated by TCRdb to the early 2020s). About the investigation overall: The samples were drawn from a clinical trial, where primary renal cell carcinomas were treated with 15 Gy of stereotactic body radiation therapy and then removed by nephrectomy 4 weeks afterward. A total of 4 million to 5 million unique CDR3 nucleotide sequences, encoding roughly 3,000,000 unique CDR3 amino acid sequences, were found across all 50 or so samples. TCR beta sequencing covered around 50 samples in total, comprising some 26 tumors and around 27 peripheral blood samples.

The immunoSEQ kit was used, according to the manufacturer's recommendations, to generate TCR beta libraries from genomic DNA. For library preparation, a first multiplex PCR was performed with proprietary primers, followed by a second PCR in which unique barcodes were added, and bead cleanups were performed after each round. Each sample batch included a kit-provided positive control reaction and a negative control reaction. The final libraries were assessed on an Agilent 4200 TapeStation D1000 ScreenTape, pooled by volume, and quantified by qPCR. An Illumina NextSeq500 fitted with a MidOutput 150-cycle cartridge performed the sequencing, running 156 Read1 cycles and 15 Index1 cycles with the kit's custom primers. The pooled library was loaded at approximately 1 pM, with a 20% PhiX control spiked in. Per the source publication's procedure: Vendor-processed data were analyzed in R, with a clonotype defined as all T cells sharing the same CDR3 nucleotide sequence. For clone abundance analyses, frequencies were normalized to the 10,000 most abundant clones per sample. Public T cell clones, averaging fewer than five per sample, were removed before analysis. A difference in abundance of at least 32-fold between compartments was used to define tumor-enriched and baseline blood-enriched clonotypes. A beta-binomial differential abundance model was used to identify clonotypes that were expanded or contracted between blood time points. Tumor-blood repertoire similarity was measured with the Baroni-Urbani and Buser coefficient, and group comparisons used two-tailed Wilcoxon tests in R. TCRdb carries this immuneACCESS record with in-frame sequences only. Its versions omit some clonotypes, under half of them owing to an unresolved V gene in the studies checked, with the rest unexplained. V, J and clone size reflect that table, while D and trimming were determined from the DNA. This sample has 100,000 to 150,000 clones in its table, and roughly 77% of those were observed once. The ten most abundant clones make up over 1.5% of the sample.

This clone was observed a single time. What this receptor recognizes is not known. Base qualities are missing; no much larger clone stands one base away. Unmatched junction bases come to 9, with V trimmed by 0 bases and J by 5 bases. Reading the germline V gene gives CDR1 MGHRA and CDR2 YSYEKL. The CDR3 measures 17 amino acids from cysteine to phenylalanine. The retained sequence is limited to the CDR3, 51 bases, with the frame set at the first base. Paper-wide results and their limitations: Dynamics of the blood repertoire were not tracked past 4 weeks after treatment. With a single-armed trial design, the study had no way to address how radiation dose or scheduling affects the TCR repertoire. In blood, the top tumor clonotypes increased between baseline and 2 weeks post-radiation and then shrank by 4 weeks, which suggests that tumor-resident clones expanded only transiently. Because pretreatment tumor biopsies were not available, the study could not determine whether clonotypes were already present within the tumor at baseline.

Interpreted using the paper, the time point label stands for: blood 2 weeks post-SBRT. The sample's treatment or condition, from its label and the paper: 15 Gy SBRT to primary tumor, nephrectomy 4 weeks later. To follow tumor-enriched clonotypes, peripheral blood was collected serially from radiation-treated patients at baseline and again at 2 weeks and 4 weeks after SBRT. Renal cell carcinoma with clear cell pathology was present in all patients. The QIAamp DNA Blood Mini Kit (Qiagen) was used to prepare genomic DNA for TCR sequencing. The analyses included only samples that passed all quality control checks.

The chain joins TRBV4-1 to TRBJ2-5, and 10 bases in between align with TRBD1. Sequencing used blood, obtained from a patient whose treatment included radiotherapy and nephrectomy. The sequence came from a woman between 55 and 75 years old with renal cell carcinoma. The nucleotides read TGCGCCAGCAGCCAAGATATCGACAGGGGGCTATGGGAGACCCAGTACTTC. Translation gives CASSQDIDRGLWETQYF.